These 7 T cell receptor beta chains were sequenced from one sample in a study of PD-1 blockade in mismatch repair-deficient tumors. The protocol was immunoSEQ multiplex PCR, while the TCRdb copy is restricted to in-frame clones and leaves out a portion. The sample yields 30,000 to 40,000 clones, more than 70% seen once. Sequences were derived from PBMCs, sampled approximately 6 weeks after starting pembrolizumab. These receptor sequences come from an adult with mismatch repair-deficient cancer.

The V and J genes are TRBV7-3 and TRBJ1-6; possibly TRBD1 for D (5 bases). With 5 bases removed from V and 2 bases from J, the gap between germline ends came to 7 bases. The CDR3 is made up of 14 amino acids. The germline gives CDR1 SGHTA, CDR2 FQGTGA. CDR3 nucleotides: TGTGCCAGCAGCCGACAGACCTATAATTCACCCCTCCACTTT. Its translation is CASSRQTYNSPLHF.

This clone was detected a few times. This chain connects TRBV23-1 to TRBJ2-7; D call uncertain. TRBV23-1 is treated as an ORF (open reading frame) with a function not yet certain. Trimming removed 6 bases from V and 3 bases from J, with 6 bases in between. This CDR3 region has 11 residues. Here the CDR3 DNA reads TGCGCCAGCAGCCCGTTCTACGAGCAGTACTTC. It specifies CASSPFYEQYF.

The chain combines TRBV30 with TRBJ2-7; 8 nucleotides agree with TRBD1. V gave up 3 bases and J gave up 2 bases; unmatched junction bases: 12. This CDR3 is built from 16 residues. Germline V gives CDR1 GTSNPN, CDR2 SVGIG (reference sequence). The CDR3 is CAWRLPLGTGAYEQYF. The CDR3 DNA reads TGTGCCTGGAGACTCCCTCTAGGGACAGGCGCCTACGAGCAGTACTTC.

The chain links TRBV6-5 to TRBJ2-7; 14 positions agree with TRBD2. The CDR3 covers 15 residues. Unmatched junction bases numbered 14, after V lost 6 bases and J lost 13 bases. Germline values: CDR1 MNHEY, CDR2 SVGAGI. CDR3 sequence: CASSPFQGLAGEGYF. CDR3 in DNA: TGTGCCAGCAGCCCGTTCCAGGGACTAGCGGGAGAAGGATACTTC.

This chain joins TRBV9 and TRBJ2-6, with 9 nucleotides matching TRBD2. Unmatched junction bases numbered 7, after V lost 4 bases and J lost 2 bases. The CDR3 is 17 residues long. The germline V gene encodes CDR1 SGDLS and CDR2 YYNGEE. The CDR3 here is CASSIPGLATGANVLTF. The CDR3 nucleotides are TGTGCCAGCAGCATCCCGGGACTAGCAACTGGGGCCAACGTCCTGACTTTC.

This chain uses TRBV9 with TRBJ1-3, with 10 bases that match TRBD1. V lost 0 bases, J lost 4 bases, and 7 bases stayed unmatched. The V gene's germline CDR1 is SGDLS and CDR2 YYNGEE. The CDR3 consists of 17 residues. The chain's CDR3 is CASSVGGQGVFGNTIYF. The DNA for the CDR3 is TGTGCCAGCAGCGTAGGCGGACAGGGGGTATTCGGAAACACCATATATTTT.

The chain employs TRBV7-3 and TRBJ2-2; 9 positions match TRBD2. Germline V gene data show CDR1 as SGHTA and CDR2 as FQGTGA. After removal of 8 bases from V and 7 bases from J, the junction contained 8 bases not matched to a gene. The CDR3 covers 14 residues. The CDR3 DNA follows: TGTGCCAGCGGCATCGGCGGGAGGGACGGGGAGCTGTTTTTT. As protein: CASGIGGRDGELFF.